Only one count was recorded for the clone carrying this T cell receptor (beta chain). The data derive from a study of blood T cell repertoires in COVID-19. As for the study in general: PBMCs, B-cell-depleted T cells, or T cells were the source of the cDNA or gDNA that made up the material.

Original methodology: Reference gene primer amplification gave estimated nucleated cell counts. Measured with immunoSEQ multiplex PCR; TCRdb has only the in-frame clones, and not every one. Clone size and V and J calls were adopted from that table, with D and trimming inferred from the DNA. In the table there are some 150,000 clones, approximately 80% of which are singletons. Per the germline V gene, CDR1 is SQVTM and CDR2 is ANQGSEA. The CDR3 runs 15 residues. With 2 bases clipped from V and 7 bases from J, the junction kept 10 bases outside the gene matches. The chain is built from TRBV29-1 and TRBJ2-3; 9 bases map to TRBD1. The source material was peripheral blood. This TCR was recovered from a human donor in a cohort sampled during active COVID-19. The CDR3 DNA reads as TGCAGCGTTGAACGGGGGACAGGGTTCTTGAATACGCAGTATTTT. Translated: CSVERGTGFLNTQYF.